This record concerns one T cell receptor beta chain sequence. The source of the sample is a study of blood T cell repertoires in COVID-19. Sequencing was performed with immunoSEQ multiplex PCR; in TCRdb, only in-frame clones are kept and a portion is missing. The table has 110,000 to 150,000 clones, 70% to 85% seen once. Material for sequencing was PBMCs or T cells enriched from blood (not recorded which). The receptor was isolated from a woman aged 18-29 years who had been exposed to COVID-19.

The CDR3 sequence is CASALDFEETQYF. DNA for the CDR3: TGTGCCAGCGCCCTCGACTTTGAAGAGACCCAGTACTTC. The chain links TRBV27 to TRBJ2-5; D unclear. Germline V gene data show CDR1 as MNHEY and CDR2 as SMNVEV (reference sequence). The V gene lost 8 bases and the J gene lost 3 bases, with 13 bases spanning the gap. The CDR3 extends over 13 amino acids.